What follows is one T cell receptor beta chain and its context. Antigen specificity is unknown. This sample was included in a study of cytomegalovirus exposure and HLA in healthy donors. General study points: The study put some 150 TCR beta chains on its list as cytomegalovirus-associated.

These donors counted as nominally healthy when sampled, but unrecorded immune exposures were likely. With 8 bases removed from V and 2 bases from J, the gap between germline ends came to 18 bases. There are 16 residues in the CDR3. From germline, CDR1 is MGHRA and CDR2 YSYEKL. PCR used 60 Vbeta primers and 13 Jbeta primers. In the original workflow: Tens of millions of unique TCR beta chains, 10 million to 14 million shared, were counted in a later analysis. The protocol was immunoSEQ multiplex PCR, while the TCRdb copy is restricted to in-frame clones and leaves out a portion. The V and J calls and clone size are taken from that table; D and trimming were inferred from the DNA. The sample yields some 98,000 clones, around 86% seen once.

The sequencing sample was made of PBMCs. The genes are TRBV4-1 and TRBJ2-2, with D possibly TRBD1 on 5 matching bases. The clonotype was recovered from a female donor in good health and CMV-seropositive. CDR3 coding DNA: TGCGCCAGCGTGACAGCATTGGGGCATAACACCGGGGAGCTGTTTTTT. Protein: CASVTALGHNTGELFF.